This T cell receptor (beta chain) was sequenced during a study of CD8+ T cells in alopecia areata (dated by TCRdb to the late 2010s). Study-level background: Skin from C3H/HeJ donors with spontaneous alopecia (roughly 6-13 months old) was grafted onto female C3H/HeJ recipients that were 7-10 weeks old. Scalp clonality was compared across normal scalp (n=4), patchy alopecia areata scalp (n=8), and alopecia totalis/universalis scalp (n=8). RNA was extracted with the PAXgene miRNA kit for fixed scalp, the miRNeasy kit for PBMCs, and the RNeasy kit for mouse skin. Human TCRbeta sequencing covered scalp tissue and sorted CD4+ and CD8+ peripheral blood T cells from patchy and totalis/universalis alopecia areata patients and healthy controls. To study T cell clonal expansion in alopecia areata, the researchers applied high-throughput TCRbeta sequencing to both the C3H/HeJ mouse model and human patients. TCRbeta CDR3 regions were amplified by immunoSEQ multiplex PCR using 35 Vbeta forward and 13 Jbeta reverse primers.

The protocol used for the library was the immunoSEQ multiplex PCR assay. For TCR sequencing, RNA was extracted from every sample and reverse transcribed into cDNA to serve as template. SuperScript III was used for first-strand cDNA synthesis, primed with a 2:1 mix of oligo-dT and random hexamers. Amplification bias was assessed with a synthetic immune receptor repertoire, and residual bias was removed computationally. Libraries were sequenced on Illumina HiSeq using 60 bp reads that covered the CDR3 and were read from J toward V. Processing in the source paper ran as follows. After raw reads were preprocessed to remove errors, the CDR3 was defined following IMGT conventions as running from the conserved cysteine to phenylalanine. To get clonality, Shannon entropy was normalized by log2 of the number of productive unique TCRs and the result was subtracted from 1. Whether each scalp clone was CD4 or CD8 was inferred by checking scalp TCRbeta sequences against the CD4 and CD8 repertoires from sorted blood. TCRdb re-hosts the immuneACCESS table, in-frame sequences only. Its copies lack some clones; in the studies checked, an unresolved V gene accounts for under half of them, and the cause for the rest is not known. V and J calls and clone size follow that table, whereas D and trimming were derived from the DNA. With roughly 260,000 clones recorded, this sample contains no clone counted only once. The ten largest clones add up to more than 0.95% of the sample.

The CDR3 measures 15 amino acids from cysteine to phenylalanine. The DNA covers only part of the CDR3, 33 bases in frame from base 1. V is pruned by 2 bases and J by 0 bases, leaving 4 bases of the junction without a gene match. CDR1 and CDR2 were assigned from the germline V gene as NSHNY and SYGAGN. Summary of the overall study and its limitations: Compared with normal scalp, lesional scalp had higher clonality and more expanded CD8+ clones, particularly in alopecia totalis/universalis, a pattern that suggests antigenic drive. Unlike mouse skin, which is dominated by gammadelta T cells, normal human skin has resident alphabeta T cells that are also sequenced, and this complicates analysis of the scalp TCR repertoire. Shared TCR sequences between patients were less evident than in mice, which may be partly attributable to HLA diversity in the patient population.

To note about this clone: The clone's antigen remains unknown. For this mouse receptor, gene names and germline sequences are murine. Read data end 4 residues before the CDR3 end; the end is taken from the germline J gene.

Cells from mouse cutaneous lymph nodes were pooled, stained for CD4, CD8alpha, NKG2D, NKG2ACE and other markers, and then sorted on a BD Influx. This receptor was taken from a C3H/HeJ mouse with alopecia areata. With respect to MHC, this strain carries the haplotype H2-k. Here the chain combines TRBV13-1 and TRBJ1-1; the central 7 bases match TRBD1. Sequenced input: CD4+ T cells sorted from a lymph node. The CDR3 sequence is CASSEQGVANTEVFF. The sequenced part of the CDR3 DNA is TGTGCCAGCAGTGAGCAGGGGGTTGCAAACACA.